This TCR beta chain is drawn from a study of brain T cells in children with intractable seizures. Time point described: blood from clinic visit 5 months post-surgery; TSC patient then seizure free. Surgery cases with the highest brain T cell transcript signatures were chosen for sequencing. Measured with immunoSEQ multiplex PCR; TCRdb has only the in-frame clones, and not every one. Of about 340,000 clones in the sample, roughly 93% are singletons; the top ten hold 4.5% to 7%. Germline CDR1 and CDR2: LGHDT and YNNKEL (reference sequence). The V and J ends lost 8 bases and 10 bases respectively, with 15 bases between them. CDR3 size: 13 residues.

The J gene is TRBJ1-6, the V gene TRBV3-1 (or the pseudogene TRBV3-2), with D unresolved. This clonotype was obtained from a boy in the first two years of life with tuberous sclerosis and intractable seizures. Source: peripheral blood, taken 4 to 6 months after surgery. The CDR3 DNA reads as TGTGCCAGCTCCTTGGTCGGGTACTCACCCCTCCACTTT. Encoded protein: CASSLVGYSPLHF.